The clone carrying this T cell receptor (beta chain) showed up just once. This entry comes from a study of blood T cell repertoires in COVID-19. Methods used by the authors: Estimates of nucleated cell counts were drawn from the amplification of reference gene primers. Profiled with immunoSEQ multiplex PCR; TCRdb holds only in-frame clones, not every one. That table supplies the V and J calls and clone size; D and trimming were determined from the DNA. The sample yields 150,000 or so clones, about 80% seen once. Germline CDR1 is SGDLS and CDR2 is YYNGEE. The V gene end was trimmed by 2 bases and the J gene end by 14 bases; junction bases not matched to a gene: 10. The CDR3 runs 15 residues.

The sequencing input was peripheral blood. The chain joins TRBV9 to TRBJ2-3, with TRBD2 matching over 14 bases. This TCR derives from a woman aged 60 to 75 with acute or convalescent COVID-19. The DNA of the CDR3 is TGTGCCAGCAGCGTCGAGGGACTAGCGGGAGCAATGGTGTATTTT. It specifies CASSVEGLAGAMVYF.